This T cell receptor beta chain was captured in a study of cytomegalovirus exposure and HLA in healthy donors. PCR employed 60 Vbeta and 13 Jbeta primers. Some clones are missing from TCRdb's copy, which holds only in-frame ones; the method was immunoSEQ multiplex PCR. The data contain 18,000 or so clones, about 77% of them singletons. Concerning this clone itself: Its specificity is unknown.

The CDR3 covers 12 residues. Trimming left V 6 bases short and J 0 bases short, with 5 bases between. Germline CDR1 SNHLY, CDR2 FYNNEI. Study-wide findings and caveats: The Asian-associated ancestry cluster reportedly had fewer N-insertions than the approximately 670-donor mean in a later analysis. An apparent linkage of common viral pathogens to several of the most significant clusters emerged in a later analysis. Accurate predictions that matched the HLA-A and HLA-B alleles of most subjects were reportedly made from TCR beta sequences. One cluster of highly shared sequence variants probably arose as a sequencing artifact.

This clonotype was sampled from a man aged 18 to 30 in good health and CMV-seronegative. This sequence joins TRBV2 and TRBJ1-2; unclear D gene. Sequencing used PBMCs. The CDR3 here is CASRQTNYGYTF. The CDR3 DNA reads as TGTGCCAGCAGGCAGACTAACTATGGCTACACCTTC.